These 27 T cell receptor beta chains were all obtained from the same sample, sequenced in a study of cytomegalovirus exposure and HLA in healthy donors. TCRdb's table, derived via immunoSEQ multiplex PCR, lists solely in-frame clones and lacks some. The sample has 200,000 or so clones; 84% are singletons. Input material: PBMCs. The receptors shown here come from a man younger than 35 in good health and CMV-seropositive.

The chain recombines TRBV7-3 with TRBJ2-5; 8 bases agree with TRBD2. The CDR3 has 12 residues. The germline CDR1 and CDR2 sequences are SGHTA and FQGTGA. Germline trimming cut 2 bases from V and 9 bases from J; bases unmatched to any gene: 2. DNA for the CDR3: TGTGCCAGCAGCTTAGACGGGGGGGCCCAGTACTTC. The encoded protein is CASSLDGGAQYF.

This chain connects TRBV6-5 to TRBJ2-7; 10 bases agree with TRBD1. The CDR3 is 14 amino acids. V lost 0 bases to trimming and J lost 6 bases; unmatched junction nucleotides: 2. CDR1 is MNHEY, CDR2 SVGAGI, per germline. The CDR3 loop is CASSYSWTGGEQYF. The CDR3 DNA sequence: TGTGCCAGCAGTTACTCTTGGACAGGGGGCGAGCAGTACTTC.

This sequence joins TRBV10-3 and TRBJ1-5; TRBD1 might be the D (6 bases). The CDR3 is 15 amino acids. Germline CDR1 is ENHRY and CDR2 is SYGVKD. With 10 bases removed from V and 0 bases from J, the gap between germline ends came to 16 bases. CDR3 nucleotide sequence: TGTGCCACCAAAAGTTCAGGGGATAGCAATCAGCCCCAGCATTTT. Translating it yields CATKSSGDSNQPQHF.

The rearrangement uses TRBV9 and TRBJ2-3; 7 bases align to TRBD1. This CDR3 spans 14 amino acids. Looked up from germline, CDR1 is SGDLS and CDR2 is YYNGEE. J was trimmed by 1 base and V by 3 bases; bases with no gene match: 2. The CDR3 sequence: CASSETGGTDTQYF. As DNA, the CDR3 is TGTGCCAGCAGCGAAACAGGGGGCACAGATACGCAGTATTTT.

The chain uses TRBV29-1 and TRBJ2-3; D perhaps matches TRBD1 (5 bases). The CDR3 extends over 12 amino acids. V gave up 0 bases and J gave up 6 bases, with 7 bases separating them. CDR1 and CDR2 (germline): SQVTM, ANQGSEA. CDR3 nucleotide sequence: TGCAGCGTTGAAGAGTGGGGCGATACGCAGTATTTT. This translates into CSVEEWGDTQYF.

The V call is TRBV2, the J call TRBJ2-1, with 9 bases aligning to TRBD2. The V gene end was trimmed by 6 bases and the J gene end by 10 bases; junction bases not matched to a gene: 16. The CDR3 has 16 amino acids. In germline, CDR1 is SNHLY, CDR2 FYNNEI. CDR3 nucleotides: TGTGCCAGCAGGAAGGGGGCGGCGGGAGGGGGCGGAGAGCAGTTCTTC. Its translation is CASRKGAAGGGGEQFF.

This clone was counted a single time. The chain has TRBV11-2 and TRBJ2-1, with TRBD2 identical over 9 bases. Germline values: CDR1 SGHAT, CDR2 FQNNGV. The CDR3 consists of 17 residues. Germline trimming cut 6 bases from V and 3 bases from J; bases unmatched to any gene: 12. The CDR3 loop is CASRQGRGGRVYNEQFF. The DNA of the CDR3 is TGTGCCAGCAGACAGGGGCGGGGCGGGAGGGTCTACAATGAGCAGTTCTTC.

V is TRBV6-1 and J is TRBJ1-5, with D uncertain. The CDR3 is 14 amino acids. Germline CDR1 and CDR2: MNHNS and SASEGT. Trimming removed 4 bases at V and 6 bases at J, with 13 bases between. CDR3 DNA sequence: TGTGCCAGCAGTGTCGAGAGAGGTCGTCAGCCCCAGCATTTT. Protein: CASSVERGRQPQHF.

This rearrangement joins TRBV5-5 to TRBJ2-5; no clear D. CDR3 length: 13 amino acids. Germline assignment: CDR1 SGHKS and CDR2 YYEKEE (reference sequence). V shed 2 bases and J shed 8 bases, with 13 bases lying between them. The CDR3 loop reads CASSFDLGGTQYF. CDR3 DNA sequence: TGTGCCAGCAGCTTTGACCTCGGCGGAACCCAGTACTTC.

The rearrangement joins TRBV7-2 to TRBJ2-1; 11 nucleotides align to TRBD2. The CDR3 is made up of 15 amino acids. Germline values: CDR1 SGHTA, CDR2 FQGNSA. The junction had 2 bases not matched to a gene; V was cut back by 5 bases and J by 2 bases. DNA for the CDR3: TGTGCCAGCAGCACTAGCGGGAGCGCCTACAATGAGCAGTTCTTC. Amino acid sequence: CASSTSGSAYNEQFF.

The chain has TRBV27 and TRBJ2-7; 9 bases are a match to TRBD1. Germline CDR1 and CDR2: MNHEY and SMNVEV (reference sequence). Trimming took 2 bases from V and 5 from J; bases not matched to a gene: 7. This CDR3 contains 15 residues. CDR3 sequence reads: CASSLTGTGFHEQYF. The CDR3 DNA reads TGTGCCAGCAGTTTAACCGGGACAGGGTTCCACGAGCAGTACTTC.

This sequence joins TRBV2 and TRBJ2-1; 9 bases are shared with TRBD2. V dropped 3 bases and J dropped 2; count of bases not matched to a gene: 5. Germline V gene data show CDR1 as SNHLY and CDR2 as FYNNEI. This CDR3 is 16 amino acids long. For the CDR3, the DNA is TGTGCCAGCAGTGAGACTAGCGGAGGCCCCTACAATGAGCAGTTCTTC. Protein product: CASSETSGGPYNEQFF. Filled out from reference TRBV2 and TRBJ2-1, the complete variable domain reads EPEVTQTPSHQVTQMGQEVILRCVPISNHLYFYWYRQILGQKVEFLVSFYNNEISEKSEIFDDQFSVERPDGSNFTLKIRSTKLEDSAMYFCASSETSGGPYNEQFFGPGTRLTVL.

This chain connects TRBV4-1 to TRBJ1-5; 7 nucleotides align to TRBD1. The CDR3 is 15 amino acids. Germline V gives CDR1 MGHRA, CDR2 YSYEKL. The ends lost 4 bases at V and 5 bases at J; junction bases unmatched: 8. The CDR3 DNA is TGCGCCAGCAGCCTCGCAAGGGGGCCACATCAGCCCCAGCATTTT. It specifies CASSLARGPHQPQHF.

This sequence joins TRBV7-9 and TRBJ1-5; D call uncertain. Germline V gene data show CDR1 as SEHNR and CDR2 as FQNEAQ (reference sequence). Trimming took 5 bases from V and 11 from J, leaving 22 bases between them. The CDR3 totals 15 residues. CDR3 sequence (DNA): TGTGCCAGCAGCCCCGGAGGAGGCGCGGTGTTGGCCCAGCATTTT. Translated, it gives CASSPGGGAVLAQHF.

The chain uses TRBV2 and TRBJ2-1; 10 nucleotides match TRBD2. The length of the CDR3 is 16 residues. Germline CDR1 reads SNHLY; CDR2 reads FYNNEI. The junction had 11 bases not matched to a gene; V was cut back by 6 bases and J by 6 bases. CDR3 nucleotide sequence: TGTGCCAGCAGATCCACTGCCGGGACTAGCGCCAATGAGCAGTTCTTC. As protein: CASRSTAGTSANEQFF. Full variable domain (rest looked up from reference TRBV2 and TRBJ2-1): EPEVTQTPSHQVTQMGQEVILRCVPISNHLYFYWYRQILGQKVEFLVSFYNNEISEKSEIFDDQFSVERPDGSNFTLKIRSTKLEDSAMYFCASRSTAGTSANEQFFGPGTRLTVL.

The J gene is TRBJ2-5, the V gene TRBV6-6, with 8 positions matching TRBD2. V was pared by 6 bases and J by 1 base, with 10 bases of the junction left unmatched. This CDR3 has 16 residues. CDR1 is MNHNY and CDR2 is SVGAGI in the germline V gene (reference sequence). CDR3 sequence (DNA): TGTGCCAGCAGCTATGGTAGCGGGGTCAGCCAAGAGACCCAGTACTTC. This sequence encodes CASSYGSGVSQETQYF.

This clone has only a few counts. The rearrangement uses TRBV7-9 and TRBJ1-2; D is undetermined. Trimming removed 4 bases at V and 8 bases at J, with 11 bases between. CDR3 length: 12 residues. Germline V gene lookup returns CDR1 SEHNR and CDR2 FQNEAQ (reference sequence). DNA of the CDR3: TGTGCCAGCAGCTCCGGCGGTGGGGGCTACACCTTC. It codes for CASSSGGGGYTF.

The chain carries TRBV5-1 and TRBJ2-3; 9 nucleotides match TRBD1. This CDR3 has 15 amino acids. CDR1 and CDR2 (germline): SGHRS, YFSETQ. V lost 3 bases, J lost 2 bases, and 4 bases stayed unmatched. The CDR3 nucleotides are TGCGCCAGCAGCTCTCGGACAGGGGCCACAGATACGCAGTATTTT. Encoded protein: CASSSRTGATDTQYF.

This chain joins TRBV5-6 and TRBJ2-1, with D possibly TRBD1 on 7 matching bases. In germline, CDR1 is SGHDT, CDR2 YYEEEE. With 2 bases removed from V and 3 bases from J, the gap between germline ends came to 18 bases. The CDR3 length is 17 residues. The CDR3 is CASSFHLQGGFYNEQFF. Written as DNA, the CDR3 is TGTGCCAGCAGCTTTCATTTGCAGGGGGGATTCTACAATGAGCAGTTCTTC.

This clone was detected a few times. The CDR3 nucleotides are TGTGCCAGCAGTGATAACCGCCCACGGGGCTACACCTTC. Translating gives CASSDNRPRGYTF. This chain uses TRBV2 with TRBJ1-2; D is unclear. Per germline, CDR1 SNHLY and CDR2 FYNNEI. Between the trimmed V and J ends, which lost 3 bases and 8 bases, there was a span of 13 bases. The CDR3 is 13 residues long.

CDR3 sequence: CASSLDRVDEQYF. CDR3 bases: TGTGCCAGCAGCTTGGACAGGGTGGACGAGCAGTACTTC. V is TRBV5-6 and J is TRBJ2-7; D may be TRBD1 (6 bases). Germline CDR1 and CDR2: SGHDT and YYEEEE. The V end lost 0 bases, the J end lost 5 bases, and 9 bases lay between the germline ends. This CDR3 is built from 13 residues.

The J gene is TRBJ2-3, the V gene TRBV30, with D unresolved. V was clipped by 5 bases and J by 0 bases, with 12 bases between them. This CDR3 region has 14 residues. Germline V gives CDR1 GTSNPN, CDR2 SVGIG (reference sequence). CDR3 DNA: TGTGCCTGGGCGATGGCGGTTAGCACAGATACGCAGTATTTT. Amino acid sequence: CAWAMAVSTDTQYF.

This clone occurred once. The chain joins TRBV6-5 to TRBJ2-1; 11 nucleotides line up with TRBD2. The J segment lost 9 bases and the V segment lost 2 bases, leaving 9 bases of the junction unmatched. Germline CDR1 and CDR2: MNHEY and SVGAGI. This CDR3 has 16 amino acids. Written as DNA, the CDR3 is TGTGCCAGCAGTTACGGGCTAGCGGGAGGTACCGGTGAGCAGTTCTTC. It specifies CASSYGLAGGTGEQFF.

The rearrangement joins TRBV6-5 to TRBJ2-7; tentatively, D is TRBD2 (5 bases). Germline loops: CDR1 MNHEY, CDR2 SVGAGI. The CDR3 runs 14 residues. Trimming shortened V by 5 bases and J by 2 bases, and 13 bases separated the two germline ends. CDR3 bases: TGTGCCAGCAGTCGCCGAATGGAGGCCTACGAGCAGTACTTC. It codes for CASSRRMEAYEQYF.

This clone was detected a few times. V and J are TRBV6-1 and TRBJ2-7, with D possibly being TRBD1 (5 bases). V was trimmed by 6 bases and J by 1 base, leaving 10 bases between them. CDR3 length equals 13 residues. Germline CDR1 reads MNHNS; CDR2 reads SASEGT. The CDR3 spells CASRARTSYEQYF. The CDR3 coding sequence is TGTGCCAGCAGAGCCAGGACATCCTACGAGCAGTACTTC.

The CDR3 loop reads CASNRGSNEQYF. In DNA form, the CDR3 reads TGTGCCAGCAACAGGGGGTCCAACGAGCAGTACTTC. The chain has TRBV28 and TRBJ2-7; 8 bases line up with TRBD1. The J segment lost 5 bases and the V segment lost 7 bases, leaving 4 bases of the junction unmatched. CDR3 length: 12 amino acids. Germline lookup yields CDR1 MDHEN and CDR2 SYDVKM.

V is TRBV7-2 and J is TRBJ2-7; the D gene is possibly TRBD2 (5 bases). This CDR3 comprises 15 residues. V was shortened by 4 bases and J by 5 bases, with 18 bases between the two germline ends. Germline CDR1 is SGHTA and CDR2 is FQGNSA. CDR3 sequence reads: CASSYRGQRINEQYF. The CDR3 DNA follows: TGTGCCAGCAGCTACCGGGGTCAACGGATAAACGAGCAGTACTTC.